The 7 T cell receptor beta chains given below trace back to one sample, sequenced in a study of blood T cell repertoires in COVID-19. Measured with immunoSEQ multiplex PCR; TCRdb has only the in-frame clones, and not every one. The table shows roughly 250,000 clones, with over 75% occurring only once. The sample consisted of PBMCs or T cells enriched from blood (not recorded which). These receptors were obtained from a woman aged 18-30 years who had recovered from COVID-19.

The gene calls are TRBV28 and TRBJ2-5; 10 bases are a match to TRBD1. Trimming at V came to 2 bases and at J to 3 bases, leaving 3 bases not matched to a gene. Germline V gives CDR1 MDHEN, CDR2 SYDVKM. The CDR3 consists of 15 residues. CDR3 sequence (DNA): TGTGCCAGCAGTTTAGGAGGGACAGGGGAAGAGACCCAGTACTTC. Its protein is CASSLGGTGEETQYF.

This clone was counted a few times. DNA for the CDR3: TGTGCCAGCAATCCTGTACGGAGCTCCTACGAGCAGTACTTC. Translated: CASNPVRSSYEQYF. The gene calls are TRBV6-5 and TRBJ2-7; no reliable D call. Germline assignment: CDR1 MNHEY and CDR2 SVGAGI. The CDR3 extends over 14 amino acids. Trimming removed 7 bases at V and 0 bases at J, with 13 bases between.

The V gene is TRBV4-1, the J gene TRBJ2-1, with 7 nucleotides matching TRBD1. From germline, CDR1 is MGHRA and CDR2 YSYEKL. Trimming took 11 bases from V and 5 from J; bases not matched to a gene: 9. The CDR3 has 13 amino acids. The CDR3 bases are TGCGCCGCGGGTAGGGGGCGCAACAATGAGCAGTTCTTC. Translation: CAAGRGRNNEQFF.

The chain carries TRBV6-5 and TRBJ1-2; a weak D match, TRBD1 (6 bases). Germline-derived CDR1 and CDR2 are MNHEY and SVGAGI. The CDR3 totals 15 residues. Trimming cost V 1 base and J 8 bases, with 17 bases left between them. The CDR3 sequence is CASSYFGTPKGGYTF. The CDR3 DNA follows: TGTGCCAGCAGTTACTTTGGGACACCGAAAGGCGGCTACACCTTC.

The V gene is TRBV6-2 or TRBV6-3, the J gene TRBJ1-3; TRBD1 is a possible D gene (5 bases). The V and J ends lost 2 bases and 3 bases respectively, with 17 bases between them. Germline loops: CDR1 MNHEY, CDR2 SVGEGT. The CDR3 sequence is 17 residues long. This CDR3 is CASSYPQGMGLGNTIYF. The CDR3 bases are TGTGCCAGCAGTTACCCCCAGGGAATGGGGCTTGGAAACACCATATATTTT.

This sequence joins TRBV19 and TRBJ1-3; D remains unclear. CDR3 size: 14 residues. Trimming shortened V by 3 bases and J by 2 bases, and 8 bases separated the two germline ends. Germline V gene sequence: CDR1 LNHDA, CDR2 SQIVND (reference sequence). The CDR3 sequence is CASSISVTGNTIYF. In DNA form, the CDR3 reads TGTGCCAGTAGTATCTCAGTTACTGGAAACACCATATATTTT.

This rearrangement joins TRBV5-4 to TRBJ2-1; no reliable D call. Germline lookup yields CDR1 SGHNT and CDR2 YYREEE (reference sequence). V dropped 0 bases and J dropped 0 bases, with 7 bases sitting between them. CDR3 length equals 15 residues. CDR3 sequence: CASSLGLSSYNEQFF. The CDR3 DNA sequence: TGTGCCAGCAGCTTGGGCCTGAGCTCCTACAATGAGCAGTTCTTC.